The next 25 T cell receptor beta chains were all read from a single sample in a study of T cell changes during pregnancy in multiple sclerosis. TCRdb keeps only in-frame clones here, not all; method: immunoSEQ multiplex PCR. The sample lists 50,000 to 60,000 clones, 85% to 90% occurring once. Sequenced here: CD4+ T cells from peripheral blood mononuclear cells, sampled in the first trimester of pregnancy. These receptor sequences come from a female donor with multiple sclerosis, enrolled in a pregnancy study.

The gene calls are TRBV7-2 and TRBJ2-1; 10 nucleotides align to TRBD2. The CDR3 runs 15 residues. The trim removed 2 bases at V and 2 bases at J, leaving 0 bases unmatched. Germline V gives CDR1 SGHTA, CDR2 FQGNSA. DNA of the CDR3: TGTGCCAGCAGCTTAAGCGGGGGGGCCTACAATGAGCAGTTCTTC. It codes for CASSLSGGAYNEQFF.

This chain uses TRBV19 with TRBJ2-3, with D possibly TRBD2 on 6 matching bases. CDR3 length: 16 amino acids. Trimming pared 5 bases from V and 5 bases from J, leaving 20 bases between. Germline V CDR1 and CDR2: LNHDA, SQIVND (reference sequence). CDR3 nucleotide sequence: TGTGCCAGTAGTCTCAGATCCCCTAGCGCGGTAGATACGCAGTATTTT. It codes for CASSLRSPSAVDTQYF.

The V call is TRBV2, the J call TRBJ2-3; TRBD2 matches at 15 bases. V lost 3 bases to trimming and J lost 0 bases; unmatched junction nucleotides: 10. Germline V CDR1 and CDR2: SNHLY, FYNNEI. The CDR3 contains 20 residues. The CDR3 coding sequence is TGTGCCAGCAGTGATTACGGGACTAGCGGGGGGCGAAAAAGCACAGATACGCAGTATTTT. This translates into CASSDYGTSGGRKSTDTQYF.

This clone was observed many times. The chain recombines TRBV7-2 with TRBJ2-1; 9 bases agree with TRBD2. CDR1 is SGHTA, CDR2 FQGNSA, per germline. This CDR3 has 16 amino acids. J was trimmed by 10 bases and V by 1 base; bases with no gene match: 11. CDR3 region: CASSLVGGRAPDEQFF. In DNA form, the CDR3 reads TGTGCCAGCAGCTTAGTCGGCGGGAGGGCCCCCGACGAGCAGTTCTTC. Full variable domain (remainder filled in from reference TRBV7-2 and TRBJ2-1): GAGVSQSPSNKVTEKGKDVELRCDPISGHTALYWYRQSLGQGLEFLIYFQGNSAPDKSGLPSDRFSAERTGGSVSTLTIQRTQQEDSAVYLCASSLVGGRAPDEQFFGPGTRLTVL.

The chain joins TRBV7-9 to TRBJ2-1; 11 positions match TRBD2. The junction had 8 bases not matched to a gene; V was cut back by 0 bases and J by 4 bases. The CDR3 totals 18 residues. Germline CDR1 SEHNR, CDR2 FQNEAQ (reference sequence). CDR3 nucleotide sequence: TGTGCCAGCAGCTTAGCACTGGGACTAGCGGATCTATACAATGAGCAGTTCTTC. Protein: CASSLALGLADLYNEQFF.

The chain employs TRBV5-1 and TRBJ2-7; a weak D match, TRBD2 (6 bases). V lost 0 bases and J lost 5, with 15 bases in between. Per the germline V gene, CDR1 is SGHRS and CDR2 is YFSETQ. The CDR3 spans 15 residues. CDR3 protein: CASSLARGGRNEQYF. For the CDR3, the DNA is TGCGCCAGCAGCTTGGCCCGAGGAGGGAGGAACGAGCAGTACTTC.

The chain employs TRBV7-8 and TRBJ2-7; no clear D. Germline V gene data show CDR1 as SGHVS and CDR2 as FQNEAQ. This CDR3 is 11 amino acids long. Between the trimmed V and J ends, which lost 5 bases and 3 bases, there was a span of 5 bases. CDR3 protein: CASSVRYEQYF. CDR3 DNA sequence: TGTGCCAGCAGCGTGCGCTACGAGCAGTACTTC. Full variable domain (rest looked up from reference TRBV7-8 and TRBJ2-7): GAGVSQSPRYKVAKRGQDVALRCDPISGHVSLFWYQQALGQGPEFLTYFQNEAQLDKSGLPSDRFFAERPEGSVSTLKIQRTQQEDSAVYLCASSVRYEQYFGPGTRLTVT.

The chain combines TRBV30 with TRBJ1-1; D ambiguous. V lost 0 bases and J lost 0, with 11 bases in between. CDR3 size: 15 residues. In germline, CDR1 is GTSNPN, CDR2 SVGIG (reference sequence). The CDR3 loop is CAWSVPATVNTEAFF. CDR3 sequence (DNA): TGTGCCTGGAGTGTACCCGCAACAGTGAACACTGAAGCTTTCTTT. The entire variable domain, with the rest obtained from reference TRBV30 and TRBJ1-1, is as follows: SQTIHQWPATLVQPVGSPLSLECTVEGTSNPNLYWYRQAAGRGLQLLFYSVGIGQISSEVPQNLSASRPQDRQFILSSKKLLLSDSGFYLCAWSVPATVNTEAFFGQGTRLTVV.

The chain combines TRBV29-1 with TRBJ2-3; 12 bases agree with TRBD2. This CDR3 comprises 15 residues. Trimming removed 2 bases from V and 5 bases from J; junction bases left unmatched: 5. Per germline, CDR1 SQVTM and CDR2 ANQGSEA. The CDR3 sequence: CSVESLAGGVDTQYF. The CDR3, as DNA: TGCAGCGTTGAAAGCCTAGCGGGAGGGGTAGATACGCAGTATTTT.

CDR3 sequence reads: CASTLSQGRIEQYF. In DNA form, the CDR3 reads TGTGCCAGCACCTTGTCACAGGGCCGGATCGAGCAGTACTTC. The chain couples TRBV7-9 to TRBJ2-7; D perhaps matches TRBD1 (6 bases). Germline V gives CDR1 SEHNR, CDR2 FQNEAQ (reference sequence). The CDR3 spans 14 residues. Trimming removed 7 bases at V and 6 bases at J, with 19 bases between. Filled out from reference TRBV7-9 and TRBJ2-7, the complete variable domain reads DTGVSQNPRHKITKRGQNVTFRCDPISEHNRLYWYRQTLGQGPEFLTYFQNEAQLEKSRLLSDRFSAERPKGSFSTLEIQRTEQGDSAMYLCASTLSQGRIEQYFGPGTRLTVT.

V usage is TRBV6-5 and J usage is TRBJ2-1; TRBD2 is a possible D gene (7 bases). Trimming pared 8 bases from V and 3 bases from J, leaving 14 bases between. The CDR3 extends over 14 amino acids. Germline V gene data show CDR1 as MNHEY and CDR2 as SVGAGI. This CDR3 reads CASGEGGVYNEQFF. The CDR3 DNA follows: TGTGCCAGCGGTGAGGGGGGGGTCTACAATGAGCAGTTCTTC.

This clone showed up just once. The genes are TRBV6-6 and TRBJ1-2; weak D call: TRBD1 (6 bases). Deletions cut 2 bases from V and 8 bases from J, with 18 bases between. CDR1 is MNHNY and CDR2 is SVGAGI in the germline V gene (reference sequence). This CDR3 has 15 residues. The CDR3 protein is CASSYRGGDTGGYTF. CDR3 coding DNA: TGTGCCAGCAGTTACAGGGGGGGCGACACCGGAGGCTACACCTTC.

This clone is a singleton in its sample. This rearrangement joins TRBV7-6 to TRBJ2-7; 7 bases agree with TRBD1. The CDR3 contains 13 residues. The junction had 2 bases not matched to a gene; V was cut back by 5 bases and J by 1 base. Germline V gene data show CDR1 as SGHVS and CDR2 as FNYEAQ. The CDR3 sequence: CASSRDRSYEQYF. CDR3 DNA sequence: TGTGCCAGCAGCCGGGACAGATCCTACGAGCAGTACTTC.

V is TRBV25-1 and J is TRBJ2-1; TRBD1 agrees at 11 bases. Per the germline V gene, CDR1 is MGHDK and CDR2 is SYGVNS. The CDR3 consists of 15 residues. Trimming removed 1 base from V and 7 bases from J; junction bases left unmatched: 3. The CDR3 is CASSELGQGVNEQFF. CDR3 sequence (DNA): TGTGCCAGCAGTGAATTGGGACAGGGGGTGAATGAGCAGTTCTTC.

V usage is TRBV7-8 and J usage is TRBJ2-2; 9 bases are shared with TRBD1. The CDR3 totals 15 residues. The V and J ends lost 6 bases and 6 bases, in that order; junction bases with no gene match: 8. CDR1 SGHVS and CDR2 FQNEAQ come from the germline V gene. CDR3: CASSPNRGLSGELFF. CDR3 nucleotide sequence: TGTGCCAGCAGTCCGAACAGGGGGCTTTCCGGGGAGCTGTTTTTT.

This clone was counted once. This rearrangement joins TRBV18 to TRBJ1-1; 8 nucleotides agree with TRBD1. Unmatched junction bases numbered 13, after V lost 6 bases and J lost 4 bases. The CDR3 covers 16 residues. Germline V gives CDR1 KGHSH, CDR2 LQKENI. The CDR3 region is CASSSLPRTGTTEAFF. Written as DNA, the CDR3 is TGTGCCAGCTCTTCCCTTCCACGGACAGGGACCACTGAAGCTTTCTTT.

This rearrangement joins TRBV5-1 to TRBJ2-4; D gene unclear. Looked up from germline, CDR1 is SGHRS and CDR2 is YFSETQ. There are 16 residues in the CDR3. Trimming removed 0 bases at V and 2 bases at J, with 12 bases between. The CDR3 nucleotides read TGCGCCAGCAGCTTGGATCCAGACAAAACCAAAAACATTCAGTACTTC. It is translated as CASSLDPDKTKNIQYF.

V gene TRBV25-1 combines with J gene TRBJ1-2; TRBD1 aligns across 9 bases. The V gene end was trimmed by 2 bases and the J gene end by 2 bases; junction bases not matched to a gene: 9. The CDR3 length is 17 residues. Germline CDR1 MGHDK, CDR2 SYGVNS. CDR3 coding DNA: TGTGCCAGCAGTGAACCGGCAGGGACAGGGTACAACTATGGCTACACCTTC. Encoded protein: CASSEPAGTGYNYGYTF.

CDR3 loop: CASSFRTGGNSPLHF. DNA for the CDR3: TGTGCCAGCAGTTTCCGGACAGGGGGCAATTCACCCCTCCACTTT. This sequence joins TRBV27 and TRBJ1-6, with 11 bases matching TRBD1. V lost 3 bases, J lost 7 bases, and 2 bases stayed unmatched. CDR1 and CDR2 (germline): MNHEY, SMNVEV (reference sequence). This CDR3 contains 15 residues.

CDR3 amino acids: CAISQLDSPNTEAFF. For the CDR3, the DNA is TGTGCCATCAGTCAGTTGGACAGCCCCAACACTGAAGCTTTCTTT. This chain links TRBV10-3 with TRBJ1-1; a weak D match, TRBD1 (6 bases). V gave up 5 bases and J gave up 2 bases, with 15 bases separating them. CDR1 and CDR2 (germline): ENHRY, SYGVKD. The CDR3 is 15 residues long.

The chain has TRBV5-6 and TRBJ1-5, with D uncertain. This CDR3 has 16 amino acids. Germline loops: CDR1 SGHDT, CDR2 YYEEEE. V dropped 10 bases and J dropped 1 base, with 21 bases sitting between them. The CDR3 bases are TGTGCCTCGCAGCAGCTTGGAGAGGGAAGCAATCAGCCCCAGCATTTT. Protein sequence: CASQQLGEGSNQPQHF.

This clone occurred once. The chain has TRBV29-1 and TRBJ1-2, with 10 bases matching TRBD1. The germline gives CDR1 SQVTM, CDR2 ANQGSEA. Trimming took 7 bases from V and 3 from J; bases not matched to a gene: 2. The CDR3 has 12 amino acids. This CDR3 reads CSGGQGDYGYTF. As DNA, the CDR3 is TGCAGCGGAGGACAGGGGGACTATGGCTACACCTTC.

The rearrangement uses TRBV2 and TRBJ2-2; 11 bases align to TRBD2. Germline V gene data show CDR1 as SNHLY and CDR2 as FYNNEI. The CDR3 length is 15 residues. With 8 bases clipped from V and 1 base from J, the junction kept 3 bases outside the gene matches. This CDR3 is CASGGLAGNTGELFF. As DNA, the CDR3 is TGTGCCAGCGGAGGACTAGCGGGGAACACCGGGGAGCTGTTTTTT.

The J gene is TRBJ2-1, the V gene TRBV29-1; 12 nucleotides match TRBD2. Per germline, CDR1 SQVTM and CDR2 ANQGSEA. The CDR3 length is 15 residues. J lost 7 bases, V lost 5 bases, and 9 bases had no gene match. The DNA of the CDR3 is TGCAGCGTTCCGCAGACTAGCGGGAGCATTAATGAGCAGTTCTTC. Its protein product is CSVPQTSGSINEQFF.

The V and J genes are TRBV9 and TRBJ2-3; the match to TRBD1 covers 7 bases. The V and J ends lost 0 bases and 1 base, in that order; junction bases with no gene match: 5. There are 16 residues in the CDR3. The germline CDR1 and CDR2 sequences are SGDLS and YYNGEE. The CDR3 loop reads CASSVGYRGGTDTQYF. CDR3 nucleotide sequence: TGTGCCAGCAGCGTAGGGTACAGGGGAGGCACAGATACGCAGTATTTT.